This is a list of T cell receptor beta chains from one sample in a study of T cell responses to AZD1222 COVID-19 vaccine. Here immunoSEQ multiplex PCR was the method, and the copy in TCRdb shows in-frame clones only, minus some. The sample comprises about 88,000 clones, 90% of which are singletons, and about 5.4% rests with the top ten. This material consisted of peripheral blood, taken 28 days after the second AZD1222 dose. The receptors shown here come from an adult who received the AZD1222 COVID-19 vaccine. Both conserved end residues are part of each CDR3. A D gene is named only where the DNA matches it firmly. Clone size is not always given. Where it is, it says once, few, many or a class for expanded clones.

size	V	J	D	CDR3	DNA
-	TRBV20-1	TRBJ1-5	-	CSASFGRVGNQPQHF	TGCAGTGCTAGTTTCGGCAGGGTCGGCAATCAGCCCCAGCATTTT
once	TRBV27	TRBJ1-2	-	CASSLRWGLYGYTF	TGTGCCAGCAGTTTACGTTGGGGCCTCTATGGCTACACCTTC
-	TRBV19	TRBJ2-7	-	CASSATGTPNGGYEQYF	TGTGCCAGTAGCGCTACCGGGACACCAAACGGAGGCTACGAGCAGTACTTC
few	TRBV28	TRBJ1-1	-	CASSLTRTAFF	TGTGCCAGCAGCCTTACTAGAACAGCTTTCTTT
-	TRBV3-1/TRBV3-2	TRBJ2-1	-	CASSRPPLGQNEQFF	TGTGCCAGCAGCCGACCCCCCCTGGGGCAGAATGAGCAGTTCTTC
-	TRBV5-4	TRBJ1-6	-	CASSTPSSYNSPLHF	TGTGCCAGCAGCACGCCCAGCTCCTATAATTCACCCCTCCACTTT
-	TRBV28	TRBJ1-2	TRBD1	CASSLAGQGGDGYTF	TGTGCCAGCAGTTTAGCGGGACAGGGGGGAGATGGCTACACCTTC
-	TRBV3-1/TRBV3-2	TRBJ2-2	-	CASRRTVNTGELFF	TGTGCCAGCAGACGGACAGTGAACACCGGGGAGCTGTTTTTT
-	TRBV5-1	TRBJ1-5	-	CASSLEGGSQPQHF	TGCGCCAGCAGCTTGGAGGGAGGCAGTCAGCCCCAGCATTTT
-	TRBV14	TRBJ2-3	TRBD2	CASSPPRGGWMKDTQYF	TGTGCCAGCAGCCCGCCGCGGGGGGGCTGGATGAAAGATACGCAGTATTTT
-	TRBV6-5	TRBJ2-7	TRBD1	CAVQRDRGTYEQYF	TGTGCCGTTCAACGGGACAGGGGCACCTACGAGCAGTACTTC
-	TRBV28	TRBJ2-1	-	CASSFPGPSPRPFF	TGTGCCAGCAGTTTCCCTGGGCCCTCACCTCGGCCGTTCTTC
-	TRBV6-5	TRBJ2-1	TRBD1	CASMSGQGNRNEQFF	TGTGCCAGCATGTCGGGACAGGGTAACAGAAATGAGCAGTTCTTC
-	TRBV5-1	TRBJ2-1	-	CASSLAGGEQFF	TGCGCCAGCAGCTTGGCCGGGGGTGAGCAGTTCTTC
-	TRBV7-8	TRBJ2-7	TRBD2	CASSRLLAGNTYEQYF	TGTGCCAGCAGCCGTCTCTTAGCGGGGAACACCTACGAGCAGTACTTC
-	TRBV7-3	TRBJ1-6	-	CASSSQGQYNSPLHF	TGTGCCAGCAGCTCTCAAGGACAGTATAATTCACCCCTCCACTTT